The subject of this entry is one T cell receptor beta chain. Its specificity is unknown. The data were obtained in a study of early T cells in non-severe SARS-CoV-2 infection. Study-wide findings and caveats: The VDJdb matching leaned toward anti-spike CD8 responses and overlooked private and CD4 specificities.

Separate cDNA molecules each had unique molecular identifiers attached to them. In TCRdb, the 5' RACE reads were re-called with MiXCR into one record per CDR3 protein. The repertoire holds tens of thousands of distinct CDR3 sequences, with 6.5% to 7.5% as singletons. This TCR came from an adult who was a healthcare worker with PCR-confirmed SARS-CoV-2 infection or an uninfected control (not recorded which). The specimen comprised whole blood, sampled at baseline.

The CDR3 is CASSLGGGSNQPQHF. CDR3 DNA sequence: TGTGCCAGCAGTCTGGGGGGGGGCAGCAATCAGCCCCAGCATTTT. The chain couples TRBV28 to TRBJ1-5, with D perhaps TRBD1 (6 bases). Germline CDR1 is MDHEN and CDR2 is SYDVKM. The CDR3 is 15 amino acids. V was clipped by 5 bases and J by 1 base, with 12 bases between them.